Each of the 18 T cell receptor beta chains below was sequenced from the same sample in a study of OX40 agonist ivuxolimab in advanced cancers. The method was immunoSEQ multiplex PCR; TCRdb's version includes in-frame clones alone and lacks a portion of them. The sample includes just over 90,000 clones, under 95% of them seen just once. This sample comprised CD4+ or CD8+ T cells sorted from blood, obtained in a trial of the OX40 agonist ivuxolimab. These receptors originate from an adult with an advanced solid tumor such as melanoma, head and neck, liver or kidney cancer.

The rearrangement links TRBV7-2 to TRBJ2-2, with 8 bases fitting TRBD1. This CDR3 is 15 amino acids long. V dropped 4 bases and J dropped 5; count of bases not matched to a gene: 6. CDR1 and CDR2 (germline): SGHTA, FQGNSA. The CDR3 loop is CASSSPWTGTGELFF. The CDR3 region has the DNA TGTGCCAGCAGCTCACCTTGGACAGGGACCGGGGAGCTGTTTTTT.

The chain employs TRBV9 and TRBJ1-5; D is undetermined. In germline, CDR1 is SGDLS, CDR2 YYNGEE. Deletions cut 0 bases from V and 0 bases from J, with 4 bases between. The CDR3 is 14 residues long. The CDR3 protein is CASSVGGSNQPQHF. CDR3 nucleotide sequence: TGTGCCAGCAGCGTAGGAGGTAGCAATCAGCCCCAGCATTTT.

The rearrangement uses TRBV5-1 and TRBJ2-1, with TRBD2 matching over 10 bases. V lost 2 bases, J lost 2 bases, and 4 bases stayed unmatched. CDR3 size: 16 residues. Germline loops: CDR1 SGHRS, CDR2 YFSETQ. CDR3 sequence reads: CASSFEAGGPYNEQFF. The CDR3, as DNA: TGCGCCAGCAGCTTTGAAGCGGGAGGGCCCTACAATGAGCAGTTCTTC.

The genes are TRBV27 and TRBJ2-5; no firm D call. The V end was cut by 0 bases, the J end by 5 bases, with 7 bases between. Looked up from germline, CDR1 is MNHEY and CDR2 is SMNVEV (reference sequence). The CDR3 runs 13 residues. CDR3 nucleotides: TGTGCCAGCAGTTTATCGATGAAGGAGACCCAGTACTTC. Translation gives CASSLSMKETQYF.

The chain employs TRBV5-1 and TRBJ1-1; perhaps TRBD1 as D (5 bases). Trimming shortened V by 2 bases and J by 6 bases, and 20 bases separated the two germline ends. This CDR3 region has 16 residues. CDR1 is SGHRS, CDR2 YFSETQ, per germline. The CDR3 spells CASSFRPSGGGAEAFF. CDR3 bases: TGCGCCAGCAGCTTTCGCCCTTCGGGGGGAGGTGCTGAAGCTTTCTTT.

The rearrangement links TRBV25-1 to TRBJ2-7; 8 bases fit TRBD2. V dropped 11 bases and J dropped 4; count of bases not matched to a gene: 7. Germline V gives CDR1 MGHDK, CDR2 SYGVNS. The CDR3 length is 12 residues. Written as DNA, the CDR3 is TGTGCCTCCGGGACTAGTGAGTACGAGCAGTACTTC. Its protein is CASGTSEYEQYF.

The chain couples TRBV7-2 to TRBJ1-2; D gene unclear. The CDR3 consists of 16 residues. Between the trimmed V and J ends, which lost 7 bases and 4 bases, there was a span of 22 bases. CDR1 and CDR2 from the germline V gene are SGHTA and FQGNSA. The CDR3 bases are TGTGCCAGCACCGACGTGGACCGGAATGGGGTCTATGGCTACACCTTC. This translates into CASTDVDRNGVYGYTF.

Of note for this clone: Compared with germline, one end of the junction differs, possibly owing to a read error. Different DNA sequences within this sample yield the same CDR3. V usage is TRBV27 and J usage is TRBJ2-7, with TRBD2 matching over 7 bases. Germline lookup yields CDR1 MNHEY and CDR2 SMNVEV (reference sequence). This CDR3 region has 15 residues. The CDR3 DNA reads as TGTGCCAGCAGTGGGGAGATAGCGGGTCTCTACGAGCAGTACTTT. Translated, it gives CASSGEIAGLYEQYF.

This chain joins TRBV4-3 and TRBJ1-5; weak D call: TRBD1 (6 bases). V lost 5 bases to trimming and J lost 2 bases, with 10 bases between them. The CDR3 contains 14 residues. Per germline, CDR1 LGHNA and CDR2 YSLEER. CDR3 amino acids: CASSSGQRNQPQHF. The CDR3 nucleotides read TGCGCCAGCAGCTCCGGACAGCGCAATCAGCCCCAGCATTTT.

This clone was counted once. This chain connects TRBV11-2 to TRBJ2-2; either TRBD1 or TRBD2 may fit D (5 bases each). Trimming left V 10 bases short and J 4 bases short, with 19 bases between. This CDR3 is built from 15 residues. From germline, CDR1 is SGHAT and CDR2 FQNNGV. This CDR3 is CATQQPPGPTGELFF. CDR3 DNA: TGTGCCACCCAGCAGCCTCCGGGGCCCACCGGGGAGCTGTTTTTT.

The CDR3 DNA reads TGTGCCAGCAGCTTGGCGCCGCGCTCCTACAATGAGCAGTTCTTC. As protein: CASSLAPRSYNEQFF. This chain uses TRBV5-5 with TRBJ2-1; the D is unclear. V gave up 0 bases and J gave up 0 bases, with 7 bases separating them. This CDR3 region has 15 residues. CDR1 is SGHKS, CDR2 YYEKEE, per germline (reference sequence).

This chain uses TRBV19 with TRBJ1-4; D might be TRBD1 (6 bases). This CDR3 has 14 residues. Germline CDR1 and CDR2: LNHDA and SQIVND (reference sequence). The V end lost 8 bases, the J end lost 7 bases, and 17 bases lay between the germline ends. CDR3 coding DNA: TGTGCCAGTCGCCAGGGGAGAGGGGTTGAAAAACTGTTTTTT. Translated, it gives CASRQGRGVEKLFF.

This chain uses TRBV30 with TRBJ2-1; 9 positions match TRBD2. This CDR3 is built from 15 residues. The germline CDR1 and CDR2 sequences are GTSNPN and SVGIG (reference sequence). V trimming: 1 base; J trimming: 9 bases; junction bases outside the gene matches: 10. The CDR3 DNA follows: TGTGCCTGGAGTGGTGCGGGAGGGCCGGGGGGTGAGCAGTTCTTC. It yields the protein CAWSGAGGPGGEQFF.

This sequence joins TRBV14 and TRBJ2-7, with D tentatively TRBD1 (6 bases). Trimming took 0 bases from V and 0 from J, leaving 9 bases between them. The CDR3 consists of 15 residues. From germline, CDR1 is SGHDN and CDR2 FVKESK. CDR3 sequence: CASSQERTVSYEQYF. The CDR3 DNA sequence: TGTGCCAGCAGCCAAGAACGGACAGTCTCCTACGAGCAGTACTTC. Full variable domain (rest looked up from reference TRBV14 and TRBJ2-7): EAGVTQFPSHSVIEKGQTVTLRCDPISGHDNLYWYRRVMGKEIKFLLHFVKESKQDESGMPNNRFLAERTGGTYSTLKVQPAELEDSGVYFCASSQERTVSYEQYFGPGTRLTVT.

About this clone itself: The germline gene is not matched at one end of the junction; a read error may be the cause. This chain links TRBV30 with TRBJ2-7, with a weak D call TRBD1 (7 bases). The CDR3 sequence is 11 residues long. CDR1 GTSNPN and CDR2 SVGIG come from the germline V gene (reference sequence). In DNA, the CDR3 is TGTGCCTGGAGTGGCACAGGGGACTCACGATTC. Translating gives CAWSGTGDSRF.

This chain joins TRBV2 and TRBJ2-5, with D tentatively TRBD1 (6 bases). The CDR3 loop spans 14 amino acids. The V gene lost 6 bases and the J gene lost 1 base, with 12 bases spanning the gap. CDR1 SNHLY and CDR2 FYNNEI come from the germline V gene. The CDR3, as DNA: TGTGCCAGCAGCCTCTGGACAGTCCAAGAGACCCAGTACTTC. It codes for CASSLWTVQETQYF.

V and J are TRBV28 and TRBJ1-3; D is unclear. Germline CDR1 and CDR2: MDHEN and SYDVKM. This CDR3 is built from 16 residues. Trimming cost V 2 bases and J 0 bases, with 11 bases left between them. CDR3 bases: TGTGCCAGCAGTTTAGGTTCGTTCCGCTCTGGAAACACCATATATTTT. Protein sequence: CASSLGSFRSGNTIYF.

The chain couples TRBV7-6 to TRBJ2-1; D might be TRBD1 (6 bases). The germline CDR1 and CDR2 sequences are SGHVS and FNYEAQ. The CDR3 loop spans 15 amino acids. The V end lost 1 base, the J end lost 8 bases, and 15 bases lay between the germline ends. CDR3 nucleotides: TGTGCCAGCAGCTTAGAGTGGACAGAGGGGGATGAGCAGTTCTTC. Amino acid sequence: CASSLEWTEGDEQFF.